Given below is one TCR beta chain in context. The data derive from a study of CD8 T cells in Susac syndrome. The V end was cut by 10 bases, the J end by 4 bases, with 16 bases between. The germline V gene has CDR1 ENHRY and CDR2 SYGVKD. The CDR3 is 13 residues long. Random hexamers primed reverse transcription of about 0.45 to 1 ug RNA. One entry per CDR3 protein, called by TCRdb with MiXCR from the immunoSEQ multiplex PCR reads. The sample yields around 170,000 distinct CDR3 sequences, 90% to 97% seen once. The chain links TRBV10-3 to TRBJ1-1; TRBD1 is a possible D gene (5 bases). The TCR sequence derives from a human donor with Susac syndrome. Material: CD4+ T cells from PBMCs. CDR3 protein: CATLGASGTEAFF. The CDR3, as DNA: TGTGCCACCTTAGGGGCGTCGGGCACTGAAGCTTTCTTT.